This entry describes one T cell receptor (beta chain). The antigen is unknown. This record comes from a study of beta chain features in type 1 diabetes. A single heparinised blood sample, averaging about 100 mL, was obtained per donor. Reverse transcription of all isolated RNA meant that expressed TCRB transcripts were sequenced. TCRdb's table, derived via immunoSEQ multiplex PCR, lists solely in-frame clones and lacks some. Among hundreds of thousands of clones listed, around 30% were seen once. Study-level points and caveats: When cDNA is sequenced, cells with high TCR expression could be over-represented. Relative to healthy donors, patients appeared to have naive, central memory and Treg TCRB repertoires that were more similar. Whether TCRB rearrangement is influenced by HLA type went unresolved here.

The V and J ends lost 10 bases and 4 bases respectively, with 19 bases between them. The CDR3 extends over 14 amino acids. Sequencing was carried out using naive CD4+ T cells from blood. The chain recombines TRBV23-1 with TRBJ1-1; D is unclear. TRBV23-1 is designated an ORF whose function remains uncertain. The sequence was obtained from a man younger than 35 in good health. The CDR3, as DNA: TGCGCCAAAAAACCCAGGTTAGGAAGCACTGAAGCTTTCTTT. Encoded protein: CAKKPRLGSTEAFF.